Shown below are 2 T cell receptor beta chains from a single sample sequenced in a study of OX40 agonist ivuxolimab in advanced cancers. The repertoire was sequenced with immunoSEQ multiplex PCR; TCRdb's copy has only in-frame clones and lacks some. The sample contains approximately 19,000 clones, around 80% of which appear only once. The source material was CD4+ or CD8+ T cells sorted from blood, sampled in a trial of the OX40 agonist ivuxolimab. These receptors were obtained from an adult with an advanced solid tumor such as melanoma, head and neck, liver or kidney cancer.

This rearrangement joins TRBV5-5 to TRBJ1-5; no clear D gene. The length of the CDR3 is 14 residues. Looked up from germline, CDR1 is SGHKS and CDR2 is YYEKEE (reference sequence). The V end lost 3 bases, the J end lost 2 bases, and 9 bases lay between the germline ends. Here the CDR3 DNA reads TGTGCCAGCAGCTCTTTCGGGGGCAATCAGCCCCAGCATTTT. Its protein product is CASSSFGGNQPQHF.

The chain has TRBV7-9 and TRBJ2-5; TRBD2 aligns across 9 bases. Germline loops: CDR1 SEHNR, CDR2 FQNEAQ (reference sequence). The junction had 8 bases not matched to a gene; V was cut back by 1 base and J by 2 bases. CDR3 length: 17 residues. CDR3 nucleotides: TGTGCCAGCAGCTTAGTAAACATTGGACTAGCGCAAGAGACCCAGTACTTC. This gives the protein CASSLVNIGLAQETQYF.